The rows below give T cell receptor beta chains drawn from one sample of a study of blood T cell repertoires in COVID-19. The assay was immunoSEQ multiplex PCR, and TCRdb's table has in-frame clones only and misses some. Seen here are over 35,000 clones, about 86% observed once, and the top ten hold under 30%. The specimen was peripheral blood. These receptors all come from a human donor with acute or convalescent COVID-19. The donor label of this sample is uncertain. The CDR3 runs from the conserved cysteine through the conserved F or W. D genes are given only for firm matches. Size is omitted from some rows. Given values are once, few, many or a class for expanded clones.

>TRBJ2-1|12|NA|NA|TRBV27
CASQGDYNEQFF
TGTGCCAGTCAAGGGGACTACAATGAGCAGTTCTTC
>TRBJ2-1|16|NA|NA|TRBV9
CASSVAERGGRNEQFF
TGTGCCAGCAGCGTAGCAGAGAGGGGGGGACGGAATGAGCAGTTCTTC
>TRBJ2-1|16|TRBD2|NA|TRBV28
CASSPIAGGIYNEQFF
TGTGCCAGCAGTCCAATAGCGGGAGGGATCTACAATGAGCAGTTCTTC
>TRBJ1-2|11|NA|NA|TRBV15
CATGAGHGYTF
TGTGCCACCGGGGCCGGTCATGGCTACACCTTC
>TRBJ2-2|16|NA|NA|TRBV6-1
CASSDPGAGAGGELFF
TGTGCCAGCAGTGACCCCGGGGCCGGAGCGGGCGGGGAGCTGTTTTTT
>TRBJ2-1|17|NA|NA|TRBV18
CASSQSEASSSYNEQFF
TGTGCCAGCTCACAAAGCGAGGCCTCCAGCTCCTACAATGAGCAGTTCTTC
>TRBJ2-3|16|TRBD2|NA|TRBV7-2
CASTLKTSGYTDTQYF
TGTGCCAGCACCCTTAAGACTAGCGGGTACACAGATACGCAGTATTTT
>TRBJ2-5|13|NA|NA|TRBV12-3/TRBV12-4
CASSFHSEETQYF
TGTGCCAGCAGTTTTCACAGTGAAGAGACCCAGTACTTC
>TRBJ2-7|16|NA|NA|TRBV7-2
CASSLGGISSSYEQYF
TGTGCCAGCAGCTTAGGCGGGATATCTAGCTCCTACGAGCAGTACTTC
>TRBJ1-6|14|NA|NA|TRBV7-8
CASSTGTANSPLHF
TGTGCCAGCAGCACCGGGACTGCTAATTCACCCCTCCACTTT
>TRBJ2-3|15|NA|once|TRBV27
CASSGGGGVVNTQYF
TGTGCCAGCAGTGGGGGTGGAGGGGTTGTCAATACGCAGTATTTT
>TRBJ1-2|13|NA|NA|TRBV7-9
CATDQDREYGYTF
TGTGCCACTGATCAAGACCGGGAGTATGGCTACACCTTC
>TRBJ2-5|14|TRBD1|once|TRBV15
CATSRTGGQETQYF
TGTGCCACCAGCAGAACAGGGGGCCAAGAGACCCAGTACTTC
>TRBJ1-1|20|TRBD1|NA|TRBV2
CASSGGWNRGRKDEYTEAFF
TGTGCCAGCAGTGGGGGTTGGAACAGGGGGCGCAAGGATGAGTACACTGAAGCTTTCTTT
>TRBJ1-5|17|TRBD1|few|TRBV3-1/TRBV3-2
CASSFLLPDRVNQPQHF
TGTGCCAGCAGCTTCCTCCTCCCCGACAGGGTAAATCAGCCCCAGCATTTT
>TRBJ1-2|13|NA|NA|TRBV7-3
CASSLNGDYGYTF
TGTGCCAGCAGCTTAAACGGGGACTATGGCTACACCTTC
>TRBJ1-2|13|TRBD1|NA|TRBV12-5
CASGDRGLYGYTF
TGTGCTAGTGGTGACAGGGGGCTCTATGGCTACACCTTC
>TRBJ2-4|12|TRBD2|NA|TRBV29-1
CSAGTSGNIQYF
TGCAGCGCCGGGACTAGCGGAAACATTCAGTACTTC
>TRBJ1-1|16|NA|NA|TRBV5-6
CASSPRGGRGYTEAFF
TGTGCCAGCAGCCCTCGAGGAGGGCGAGGATACACTGAAGCTTTCTTT
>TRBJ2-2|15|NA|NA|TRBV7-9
CASSFPRANTGELFF
TGTGCCAGCAGCTTTCCCAGGGCGAACACCGGGGAGCTGTTTTTT
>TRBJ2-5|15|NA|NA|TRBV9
CASSVGGARGETQYF
TGTGCCAGCAGCGTAGGGGGAGCTCGTGGTGAGACCCAGTACTTC
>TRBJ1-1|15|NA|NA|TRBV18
CASSTPSPVNTEAFF
TGTGCCAGCTCAACTCCCTCGCCGGTTAACACTGAAGCTTTCTTT